Listed below are T cell receptor beta chains from one sample, sequenced in a study of T cells after yellow fever vaccination. TCRdb itself ran the 5' RACE reads through MiXCR, one entry per CDR3 protein. The sample carries roughly 180,000 distinct CDR3 sequences, approximately 6.2% recorded once. The input for sequencing was CD4+ T cells sorted from PBMCs, taken on the day of the first yellow fever vaccination. These receptors originate from a man aged 18 to 29 who received the YFV17D yellow fever vaccine. The conserved cysteine and the conserved F or W are not part of the CDR3 here. A D gene is named only where the DNA matches it firmly.

v_gene | d_gene | CDR3aa
TRBV5-1 | TRBD2 | ASSLASGGKDTQY
TRBV4-3 | - | ASSQDPSYVQY
TRBV11-3 | - | ASSQQGNTGELF
TRBV5-5 | - | ASSLAMGTPQH
TRBV7-7 | TRBD1 | ASSPGTGYAETQY
TRBV6-5 | - | ASSLLREGSREQY
TRBV7-2 | - | ASSLVSGNTEAF
TRBV7-9 | TRBD1 | ASSWTGPGDSPLH
TRBV3-1 | - | ASSQFWGSTDTQY
TRBV5-1 | - | ASSLATGLNTEAF
TRBV19 | - | ASSNPQGSTDTQY
TRBV7-2 | - | ASSLSRPSSYNEQF
TRBV5-1 | - | ASSWAGAETDTQY
TRBV4-1 | - | ASSQDGIGEGLGAF
TRBV5-1 | TRBD1 | ASSSGTGEETQY
TRBV4-3 | - | ASSQDWLLGSGANVLT
TRBV6-5 | - | ASSYFTAANLNSPLH
TRBV24-1 | - | ATRGTTDTQY
TRBV7-2 | TRBD2 | ASSLDGLAGGREQF
TRBV3-1 | - | ASSVRGGETQY
TRBV7-8 | - | ASSLESGDEQY
TRBV11-2 | TRBD2 | ASSLEGLARHNEQF
TRBV7-2 | TRBD1 | ASSSNTGTANYGYT
TRBV4-1 | TRBD2 | ASSHGGAFDNEQF
TRBV6-2/TRBV6-3 | TRBD1 | ASGQGQREQF
TRBV18 | - | ASSPPLDEQF
TRBV7-7 | TRBD2 | ASSSGGGNEQF
TRBV29-1 | TRBD1 | SVGDSYEQY
TRBV12-3/TRBV12-4 | - | ASSLLGGTADYNEQF
TRBV7-7 | TRBD2 | ASSPGGSNTQY
TRBV5-1 | TRBD1 | ASSLASPGQDSAGGYEQY
TRBV4-1 | - | ASSQDRPNTDTQY
TRBV5-4 | - | ASSLGGGFNAEAF
TRBV12-3/TRBV12-4 | TRBD1 | ASSPRTGGNSPLH
TRBV7-2 | - | ASSPTGSSGELF
TRBV5-1 | - | ASSLGDQRNSPLH
TRBV20-1 | TRBD2 | SAKSGARLEETQY
TRBV4-3 | TRBD1 | ASSQIRWTGNEQF
TRBV29-1 | - | SARAWDEQY
TRBV7-2 | TRBD1 | ASRDNRGQETQY
TRBV4-3 | TRBD2 | ASSQEPASGGGRNTDTQY